This T cell receptor (beta chain) originates from a study of a mutant IDH1 vaccine in newly diagnosed glioma. The CDR3 has 13 amino acids. The V gene end was trimmed by 4 bases and the J gene end by 3 bases; junction bases not matched to a gene: 2. Germline V CDR1 and CDR2: LNHDA, SQIVND (reference sequence). Using immunoSEQ multiplex PCR, the repertoire was profiled, and TCRdb retains in-frame clones only, with some absent. In the table there are 85,000 to 100,000 clones, around 90% of which are singletons. The time point was: baseline, week 1 (first vaccination visit). Treatment: pre-vaccination baseline after standard-of-care therapy.

This sequence was found in a woman in her forties or fifties with glioma. The rearrangement uses TRBV19 and TRBJ2-7; 8 bases map to TRBD2. Sample: PBMCs, taken from a glioma patient treated with radiotherapy, temozolomide or both. The CDR3 nucleotides read TGTGCCAGTAGTAGCGGGACTAGCTACGAGCAGTACTTC. Its translation is CASSSGTSYEQYF.